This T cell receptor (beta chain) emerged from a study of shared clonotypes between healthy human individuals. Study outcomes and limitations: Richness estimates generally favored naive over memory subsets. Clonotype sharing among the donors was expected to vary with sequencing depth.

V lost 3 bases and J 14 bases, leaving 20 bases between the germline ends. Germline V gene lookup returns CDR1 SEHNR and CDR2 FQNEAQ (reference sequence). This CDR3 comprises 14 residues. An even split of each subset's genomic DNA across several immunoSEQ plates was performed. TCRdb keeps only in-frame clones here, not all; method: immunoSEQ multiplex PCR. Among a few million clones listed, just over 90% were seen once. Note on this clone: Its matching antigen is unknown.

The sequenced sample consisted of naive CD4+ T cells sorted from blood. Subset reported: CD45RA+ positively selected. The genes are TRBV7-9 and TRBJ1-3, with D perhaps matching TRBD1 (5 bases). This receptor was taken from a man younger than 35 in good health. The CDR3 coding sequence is TGTGCCAGCAGCTTGGACCCTTTGGGGACGGCTGTATATTTT. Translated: CASSLDPLGTAVYF.